These 22 T cell receptor beta chains were sequenced from one sample in a study of regulatory T cells in long-lasting Graves disease. Time point in this sample: newly diagnosed GD, antithyroid drugs for less than 3 months. The authors made the TCR library using RNA they extracted from PBMCs. HTBI primers from iRepertoire and Arm-PCR of CDR3 regions yielded the TCR beta libraries. TCRdb reanalysed the multiplex PCR reads using MiXCR and keeps one entry per CDR3 protein. This table holds 530,000 or so distinct CDR3 sequences, about 16% found once. The sample was also reused in another study, on T cells in Graves' hyperthyroidism and ophthalmopathy.

Here the sequenced sample was peripheral blood mononuclear cells (PBMCs), taken at new diagnosis, from a patient treated with antithyroid drugs. All receptors come from a man between 18 and 29 years old with Graves disease.

This clonotype appeared many times. The rearrangement uses TRBV27 and TRBJ2-1; TRBD1 is a possible D gene (5 bases). CDR1 MNHEY and CDR2 SMNVEV come from the germline V gene (reference sequence). Trimming left V 0 bases short and J 7 bases short, with 10 bases between. CDR3 length equals 14 residues. CDR3 in amino acids: CASSLSTVLNEQFF. The CDR3 DNA follows: TGTGCCAGCAGTTTATCGACAGTACTTAATGAGCAGTTCTTC.

J is TRBJ1-1 and V is TRBV11-2; no clear D gene. Germline CDR1 reads SGHAT; CDR2 reads FQNNGV. The CDR3 is made up of 13 amino acids. The V and J ends lost 5 bases and 1 base respectively, with 8 bases between them. Here the CDR3 reads CASSHNSNTEAFF. CDR3 coding DNA: TGTGCCAGCAGCCATAATTCGAACACTGAAGCTTTCTTT.

This chain joins TRBV9 and TRBJ1-1; D not resolved. V was pared by 0 bases and J by 1 base, with 7 bases between. Germline V gene sequence: CDR1 SGDLS, CDR2 YYNGEE. This CDR3 has 14 amino acids. The DNA for the CDR3 is TGTGCCAGCAGCGTAGGGGTCTCGAACACTGAAGCTTTCTTT. Residues: CASSVGVSNTEAFF.

This clonotype was detected a few times. The V gene is TRBV9, the J gene TRBJ1-1; the D is unclear. V was pared by 1 base and J by 2 bases, with 9 bases between. The germline CDR1 and CDR2 sequences are SGDLS and YYNGEE. The CDR3 has 14 residues. This CDR3 reads CASSVSPENTEAFF. The DNA of the CDR3 is TGTGCCAGCAGCGTAAGTCCGGAAAACACTGAAGCTTTCTTT.

The table lists this clonotype with many counts. The genes are TRBV19 and TRBJ1-1; no definite D call. The length of the CDR3 is 11 residues. V was cut by 1 base and J by 8 bases, with 5 bases left in between. Germline V gene lookup returns CDR1 LNHDA and CDR2 SQIVND (reference sequence). Written as DNA, the CDR3 is TGTGCCAGTAGTATAGGAACCGAAGCTTTCTTT. It encodes CASSIGTEAFF. Complete variable domain (other parts from reference TRBV19 and TRBJ1-1): DGGITQSPKYLFRKEGQNVTLSCEQNLNHDAMYWYRQDPGQGLRLIYYSQIVNDFQKGDIAEGYSVSREKKESFPLTVTSAQKNPTAFYLCASSIGTEAFFGQGTRLTVV.

This clonotype showed up just a few times. This chain joins TRBV29-1 and TRBJ2-2; 8 bases are shared with TRBD2. This CDR3 is built from 15 residues. The V gene end was trimmed by 4 bases and the J gene end by 5 bases; junction bases not matched to a gene: 9. Germline V gene data show CDR1 as SQVTM and CDR2 as ANQGSEA. The CDR3 sequence is CSVVGAGVGTGELFF. The CDR3, as DNA: TGCAGCGTTGTAGGAGCGGGAGTGGGGACCGGGGAGCTGTTTTTT.

The chain carries TRBV20-1 and TRBJ2-3; unclear D gene. Trimming shortened V by 5 bases and J by 11 bases, and 14 bases separated the two germline ends. Looked up from germline, CDR1 is DFQATT and CDR2 is SNEGSKA (reference sequence). This CDR3 region has 11 residues. Here the CDR3 DNA reads TGCAGTGCTGGGCCCAACAGAGGGCAGTATTTT. This gives the protein CSAGPNRGQYF.

Regarding this clonotype: With a far larger clone one base away, a read error is the likely cause. The chain carries TRBV2 and TRBJ2-3, with D possibly TRBD1 on 6 matching bases. The J call may be mistaken, given a closer DNA end match to TRBJ2-7. There are 15 residues in the CDR3. Germline CDR1 is SNHLY and CDR2 is FYNNEI. CDR3 region: CASSTHWTAGVKQYF. CDR3 sequence (DNA): TGTGCCAGCAGCACCCATTGGACAGCTGGAGTAAAGCAGTACTTC.

This clonotype was counted between two and nine times. This may be a read error, as it is one base from a much larger clone. The V call is TRBV27, the J call TRBJ1-1; 7 bases match TRBD1. The V gene's germline CDR1 is MNHEY and CDR2 SMNVEV (reference sequence). The CDR3 runs to 13 residues. In DNA, the CDR3 is TGTGCCGGCAGTTTCGGGGGACAGACTGAAGCTTTCTTT. It specifies CAGSFGGQTEAFF.

The rearrangement joins TRBV20-1 to TRBJ2-7; D is unresolved. The CDR3 totals 12 residues. The ends were cut back, 3 bases at V and 0 bases at J, with 6 bases in the middle. The germline CDR1 and CDR2 sequences are DFQATT and SNEGSKA (reference sequence). CDR3 DNA: TGCAGTGCTAGCGGAGTCTCCTACGAGCAGTACTTC. It specifies CSASGVSYEQYF.

This clonotype was counted ten times or more. The chain employs TRBV28 and TRBJ2-3, with TRBD2 matching over 12 bases. From germline, CDR1 is MDHEN and CDR2 SYDVKM. V was pared by 4 bases and J by 4 bases, with 6 bases of the junction left unmatched. The CDR3 is 16 residues long. The CDR3 nucleotides read TGTGCCAGCAGTTCGCCAAGACTAGCGGGGGCAGATACGCAGTATTTT. It codes for CASSSPRLAGADTQYF.

The chain carries TRBV20-1 and TRBJ2-7, with D maybe TRBD2 (5 bases). Germline CDR1 is DFQATT and CDR2 is SNEGSKA (reference sequence). The CDR3 is made up of 14 amino acids. V lost 2 bases and J lost 0, with 11 bases in between. The DNA for the CDR3 is TGCAGTGCTAGACCGCGGGCAGGCTCCTACGAGCAGTACTTC. Encoded protein: CSARPRAGSYEQYF.

The gene calls are TRBV7-8 and TRBJ2-7; 7 positions agree with TRBD2. The CDR3 sequence is 13 residues long. The germline gives CDR1 SGHVS, CDR2 FQNEAQ. Trimming removed 1 base from V and 7 bases from J; junction bases left unmatched: 4. The CDR3 spells CASSLGGGREQYF. The DNA for the CDR3 is TGTGCCAGCAGCTTAGGGGGCGGGAGAGAGCAGTACTTC.

This clonotype was counted many times. The chain combines TRBV6-2 or TRBV6-3 with TRBJ1-1, with 8 bases fitting TRBD1. This CDR3 contains 14 residues. Germline trimming cut 0 bases from V and 10 bases from J; bases unmatched to any gene: 7. CDR1 and CDR2 (germline): MNHEY, SVGEGT. Here the CDR3 DNA reads TGTGCCAGCAGTTACTCGTCCAGGGGGCTTGGAGCTTTCTTT. It specifies CASSYSSRGLGAFF.

This clonotype was counted between two and nine times. The chain recombines TRBV7-6 with TRBJ2-1; D is unclear. The CDR3 runs 13 residues. Germline CDR1 is SGHVS and CDR2 is FNYEAQ. Trimming left V 4 bases short and J 10 bases short, with 14 bases between. The CDR3 loop reads CASSSSGRTEQFF. For the CDR3, the DNA is TGTGCCAGCAGCTCATCCGGGCGGACCGAGCAGTTCTTC. Complete variable domain (other parts from reference TRBV7-6 and TRBJ2-1): GAGVSQSPRYKVTKRGQDVALRCDPISGHVSLYWYRQALGQGPEFLTYFNYEAQQDKSGLPNDRFSAERPEGSISTLTIQRTEQRDSAMYRCASSSSGRTEQFFGPGTRLTVL.

The CDR3 DNA sequence: TGTGCCAGCAGTGAATTTGTCCTTAATCAGCCCCAGCATTTT. It encodes CASSEFVLNQPQHF. The V and J genes are TRBV6-1 and TRBJ1-5, with D hard to call. Trimming left V 2 bases short and J 4 bases short, with 9 bases between. Germline V gene lookup returns CDR1 MNHNS and CDR2 SASEGT. This CDR3 has 14 residues.

This clonotype was seen a few times. The genes are TRBV11-2 and TRBJ2-1, with D perhaps matching TRBD2 (5 bases). V was shortened by 2 bases and J by 15 bases, with 11 bases between the two germline ends. The CDR3 is 11 residues long. Germline CDR1 is SGHAT and CDR2 is FQNNGV. CDR3 nucleotide sequence: TGTGCCAGCAGCTTATCGGCGGGCCGGTTCTTC. Its protein product is CASSLSAGRFF.

The sample holds many counts of this clonotype. The V gene is TRBV20-1, the J gene TRBJ2-1; 7 nucleotides align to TRBD1. This CDR3 is 16 amino acids long. Germline loops: CDR1 DFQATT, CDR2 SNEGSKA (reference sequence). The V segment lost 3 bases and the J segment 0 bases; nucleotides outside the gene matches: 8. CDR3 region: CSASSRDSRSYNEQFF. The CDR3 nucleotides read TGCAGTGCTAGTAGCCGGGACAGCCGCTCCTACAATGAGCAGTTCTTC.

The sample holds many counts of this clonotype. The V call is TRBV10-1, the J call TRBJ2-7; TRBD2 agrees at 11 bases. This CDR3 has 15 residues. Germline CDR1 WNHNN, CDR2 SYGVQD (reference sequence). With 3 bases clipped from V and 10 bases from J, the junction kept 11 bases outside the gene matches. CDR3 loop: CASSELSSGRSRQYF. The DNA of the CDR3 is TGCGCCAGCAGTGAACTCTCTAGCGGGAGGTCGCGTCAGTACTTC.

V usage is TRBV20-1 and J usage is TRBJ1-1; 8 bases map to TRBD1. CDR3 length: 15 residues. CDR1 DFQATT and CDR2 SNEGSKA come from the germline V gene (reference sequence). V lost 2 bases to trimming and J lost 4 bases; unmatched junction nucleotides: 9. CDR3 coding DNA: TGCAGTGCTAGATCCACCGGGACAGGCGCCACTGAAGCTTTCTTT. This translates into CSARSTGTGATEAFF.

The V and J genes are TRBV27 and TRBJ2-7; D is unclear. There are 12 residues in the CDR3. Looked up from germline, CDR1 is MNHEY and CDR2 is SMNVEV (reference sequence). V lost 2 bases, J lost 6 bases, and 8 bases lay in between. The chain's CDR3 is CASSLPESEQYF. The CDR3 DNA sequence: TGTGCCAGCAGTTTACCTGAAAGCGAGCAGTACTTC.

The rearrangement joins TRBV20-1 to TRBJ2-1; possibly TRBD1 for D (6 bases). With 6 bases removed from V and 5 bases from J, the gap between germline ends came to 20 bases. The CDR3 is 15 residues long. From germline, CDR1 is DFQATT and CDR2 SNEGSKA (reference sequence). CDR3 protein: CSAAGDSIGHNEQFF. Here the CDR3 DNA reads TGCAGTGCCGCAGGGGATTCAATAGGTCACAATGAGCAGTTCTTC.